The 11 T cell receptor beta chains below were found in one sample sequenced in a study of T cell responses to AZD1222 COVID-19 vaccine. The repertoire was sequenced with immunoSEQ multiplex PCR; TCRdb's copy has only in-frame clones and lacks some. The sample lists some 87,000 clones; roughly 89% were seen once. The source was peripheral blood, collected on day 0 of MenACWY control vaccination. These receptors were taken from an adult in good health.

This clone was seen a handful of times. This sequence joins TRBV28 and TRBJ1-1, with D possibly matching TRBD1 (5 bases). Germline loops: CDR1 MDHEN, CDR2 SYDVKM. The ends were cut back, 1 base at V and 2 bases at J, with 8 bases in the middle. The CDR3 covers 14 residues. The CDR3 region is CASSLSGGNTEAFF. In DNA form, the CDR3 reads TGTGCCAGCAGTTTATCCGGGGGAAACACTGAAGCTTTCTTT. The full variable domain, rest sourced from reference TRBV28 and TRBJ1-1, is DVKVTQSSRYLVKRTGEKVFLECVQDMDHENMFWYRQDPGLGLRLIYFSYDVKMKEKGDIPEGYSVSREKKERFSLILESASTNQTSMYLCASSLSGGNTEAFFGQGTRLTVV.

The chain has TRBV28 and TRBJ2-3; D call uncertain. V lost 2 bases and J 0 bases, leaving 6 bases between the germline ends. The CDR3 runs to 14 residues. Germline lookup yields CDR1 MDHEN and CDR2 SYDVKM. CDR3 sequence: CASSLVRSTDTQYF. The CDR3 bases are TGTGCCAGCAGTTTAGTAAGGAGCACAGATACGCAGTATTTT.

This sequence joins TRBV19 and TRBJ2-3; D possibly uses TRBD1 or TRBD2 (5 bases each). The V gene lost 4 bases and the J gene lost 3 bases, with 17 bases spanning the gap. CDR3 length: 16 residues. The germline V gene has CDR1 LNHDA and CDR2 SQIVND (reference sequence). Here the CDR3 DNA reads TGTGCCAGTAGTAGAGGGGTGGCTAGTGGAACAGATACGCAGTATTTT. As protein: CASSRGVASGTDTQYF.

V usage is TRBV6-4 and J usage is TRBJ1-1; a possible D gene is TRBD1 (5 bases). Trimming took off 5 bases at V and 1 base at J, with 8 bases between the two ends. From germline, CDR1 is MRHNA and CDR2 SNTAGT. The CDR3 loop spans 13 amino acids. This CDR3 is CASSLQGNTEAFF. CDR3 bases: TGTGCCAGCAGTCTGCAGGGGAACACTGAAGCTTTCTTT.

The gene calls are TRBV6-5 and TRBJ2-2; unclear D gene. V lost 7 bases to trimming and J lost 3 bases, with 6 bases between them. The CDR3 is made up of 12 amino acids. CDR1 MNHEY and CDR2 SVGAGI come from the germline V gene. CDR3: CASKSDTGELFF. CDR3 coding DNA: TGTGCCAGCAAATCTGACACCGGGGAGCTGTTTTTT.

The CDR3 loop reads CASSLNWGGNYEQYF. CDR3 in DNA: TGTGCCAGCAGCCTAAATTGGGGGGGGAACTACGAGCAGTACTTC. The chain combines TRBV2 with TRBJ2-7; 7 bases line up with TRBD2. Losses at the gene ends were 6 bases for V and 3 bases for J; bases not matched to a gene: 11. CDR3 size: 15 residues. From germline, CDR1 is SNHLY and CDR2 FYNNEI.

The gene calls are TRBV27 and TRBJ1-5, with D possibly TRBD1 on 5 matching bases. The CDR3 is made up of 15 amino acids. V lost 4 bases to trimming and J lost 0 bases, with 10 bases between them. Germline assignment: CDR1 MNHEY and CDR2 SMNVEV (reference sequence). The DNA for the CDR3 is TGTGCCAGCAGTTCTGGGACGGGTAGCAATCAGCCCCAGCATTTT. Protein: CASSSGTGSNQPQHF.

This rearrangement joins TRBV6-1 to TRBJ1-6, with 8 bases aligning to TRBD1. In germline, CDR1 is MNHNS, CDR2 SASEGT. V lost 3 bases to trimming and J lost 6 bases; unmatched junction nucleotides: 1. The length of the CDR3 is 14 residues. The CDR3 DNA follows: TGTGCCAGCAGTGACCAGGGGGCTAATTCACCCCTCCACTTT. It yields the protein CASSDQGANSPLHF.

The gene calls are TRBV5-1 and TRBJ1-3; TRBD1 is a possible D gene (5 bases). V lost 0 bases to trimming and J lost 4 bases, with 14 bases between them. Per germline, CDR1 SGHRS and CDR2 YFSETQ. CDR3 length equals 16 residues. The CDR3 coding sequence is TGCGCCAGCAGCTTGGCCGCAGGGACCTTGGGAAACACCATATATTTT. The encoded protein is CASSLAAGTLGNTIYF.

The chain has TRBV28 and TRBJ1-5; TRBD1 is a possible D gene (6 bases). The CDR3 has 13 amino acids. The germline gives CDR1 MDHEN, CDR2 SYDVKM. Trimming shortened V by 6 bases and J by 5 bases, and 11 bases separated the two germline ends. This CDR3 is CASRTGWDQPQHF. CDR3 nucleotides: TGTGCCAGCAGAACAGGGTGGGATCAGCCCCAGCATTTT.

The CDR3 loop is CASSLSGVPTGSNQPQHF. The CDR3 DNA is TGTGCCAGCAGTTTGTCCGGGGTGCCCACGGGGAGCAATCAGCCCCAGCATTTT. The gene calls are TRBV28 and TRBJ1-5; D is unresolved. The CDR3 length is 18 residues. Germline V gives CDR1 MDHEN, CDR2 SYDVKM. Deletions cut 3 bases from V and 1 base from J, with 19 bases between.